The 20 T cell receptor beta chains listed next were all sequenced from one sample in a study of T cells in localized non-small cell lung cancer. Measured with immunoSEQ multiplex PCR; TCRdb has only the in-frame clones, and not every one. The sample lists about 1,700 clones; around 20% were seen once. The sample here was normal lung tissue next to the tumor, taken before any cancer treatment. Every receptor here comes from a man aged 40 to 70 with stage I lung adenocarcinoma.

The chain employs TRBV10-2 and TRBJ2-7; no definite D call. V dropped 2 bases and J dropped 1 base, with 12 bases sitting between them. This CDR3 spans 15 amino acids. Germline CDR1 and CDR2: WSHSY and SAAADI. CDR3 nucleotide sequence: TGCGCCAGCAGTGAGCCTATGGGTGGGTCCTACGAGCAGTACTTC. It codes for CASSEPMGGSYEQYF.

The chain joins TRBV30 to TRBJ2-2; 10 positions match TRBD1. Germline-derived CDR1 and CDR2 are GTSNPN and SVGIG (reference sequence). With V trimmed by 5 bases and J by 4 bases, 7 bases remained unmatched. The CDR3 spans 15 residues. CDR3 DNA: TGTGCCTGGGATTCCGGGACAGGGGTCACCGGGGAGCTGTTTTTT. Amino acid sequence: CAWDSGTGVTGELFF.

The chain has TRBV5-1 and TRBJ1-6; D is uncertain. The germline V and J ends were trimmed by 7 bases and 1 base, with 12 bases remaining between them. The CDR3 loop spans 15 amino acids. From germline, CDR1 is SGHRS and CDR2 YFSETQ. CDR3 sequence: CASSPRESYNSPLHF. In nucleotides, the CDR3 is TGCGCCAGCTCCCCTCGGGAATCCTATAATTCACCCCTCCACTTT.

By share, this clone ranks as medium-sized. This rearrangement joins TRBV11-3 to TRBJ2-2, with a possible D match to TRBD2 (6 bases). This CDR3 has 15 amino acids. V was cut by 0 bases and J by 1 base, with 6 bases left in between. The V gene's germline CDR1 is SGHNT and CDR2 YENEEA. In DNA form, the CDR3 reads TGTGCCAGCAGCTTAGAGGGAGGGAACACCGGGGAGCTGTTTTTT. Translated: CASSLEGGNTGELFF. Drawing the rest from reference TRBV11-3 and TRBJ2-2, the complete variable domain is EAGVVQSPRYKIIEKKQPVAFWCNPISGHNTLYWYLQNLGQGPELLIRYENEEAVDDSQLPKDRFSAERLKGVDSTLKIQPAELGDSAVYLCASSLEGGNTGELFFGEGSRLTVL.

This clone came up a few times. The chain employs TRBV11-3 and TRBJ2-3; 7 positions agree with TRBD2. Germline V CDR1 and CDR2: SGHNT, YENEEA. Trimming cost V 3 bases and J 5 bases; bases outside gene matches: 14. The CDR3 runs to 17 residues. Here the CDR3 reads CASSFGPLAVKGDTQYF. In DNA form, the CDR3 reads TGTGCCAGCAGCTTCGGCCCGCTAGCGGTGAAGGGAGATACGCAGTATTTT.

Only a few counts were recorded for this clone. This sequence joins TRBV9 and TRBJ1-1; 11 positions agree with TRBD1. J was trimmed by 5 bases and V by 6 bases; bases with no gene match: 15. CDR1 and CDR2 (germline): SGDLS, YYNGEE. This CDR3 has 17 residues. The CDR3 DNA sequence: TGTGCCAGCACTACACCAAGGACAGGGGGCATCAGAACTGAAGCTTTCTTT. Translated, it gives CASTTPRTGGIRTEAFF.

The rearrangement links TRBV19 to TRBJ1-5; tentatively, D is TRBD1 (5 bases). Looked up from germline, CDR1 is LNHDA and CDR2 is SQIVND (reference sequence). Trimming left V 4 bases short and J 5 bases short, with 15 bases between. This CDR3 is built from 15 residues. For the CDR3, the DNA is TGTGCCAGTAGTAGGGCCGGGAGAGGGGATCAGCCCCAGCATTTT. Translated: CASSRAGRGDQPQHF.

This clone has only a few counts. The chain uses TRBV6-8 and TRBJ1-1; D unclear. The CDR3 spans 14 residues. CDR1 and CDR2 from the germline V gene are MNHGY and SAAAGT. V was cut by 6 bases and J by 0 bases, with 11 bases left in between. The CDR3: CASSFPSMNTEAFF. CDR3 sequence (DNA): TGTGCCAGCAGCTTTCCCTCAATGAACACTGAAGCTTTCTTT.

The chain is built from TRBV6-8 and TRBJ2-3; the match to TRBD2 covers 8 bases. The V gene's germline CDR1 is MNHGY and CDR2 SAAAGT. This CDR3 has 16 residues. Trimming cost V 6 bases and J 6 bases; bases outside gene matches: 14. The DNA for the CDR3 is TGTGCCAGCAGGTCCGGTGGCGGGGGGCTGTTTGATACGCAGTATTTT. Translated: CASRSGGGGLFDTQYF.

This sequence joins TRBV19 and TRBJ2-7, with a tentative D call TRBD2 (6 bases). In germline, CDR1 is LNHDA, CDR2 SQIVND (reference sequence). V was shortened by 3 bases and J by 3 bases, with 15 bases between the two germline ends. The CDR3 loop spans 15 amino acids. The CDR3 loop reads CASSIGGDGNYEQYF. As DNA, the CDR3 is TGTGCCAGTAGTATTGGAGGGGACGGGAACTACGAGCAGTACTTC. The whole variable domain, remainder taken from reference TRBV19 and TRBJ2-7, is DGGITQSPKYLFRKEGQNVTLSCEQNLNHDAMYWYRQDPGQGLRLIYYSQIVNDFQKGDIAEGYSVSREKKESFPLTVTSAQKNPTAFYLCASSIGGDGNYEQYFGPGTRLTVT.

A few counts support this clone. V usage is TRBV23-1 and J usage is TRBJ1-5; D is perhaps TRBD1 (5 bases). TRBV23-1 is an ORF; its function is uncertain. Trimming removed 7 bases from V and 0 bases from J, with 25 bases in between. CDR3 length: 19 amino acids. The CDR3, as DNA: TGCGCCAGCATCGATTGGGGCAGGGAAAATGAGGATAGCAATCAGCCCCAGCATTTT. Amino acids: CASIDWGRENEDSNQPQHF.

This clone was seen more than once but under ten times. The V and J genes are TRBV19 and TRBJ2-3, with D uncertain. Germline assignment: CDR1 LNHDA and CDR2 SQIVND (reference sequence). CDR3 length equals 14 residues. V was shortened by 4 bases and J by 2 bases, with 10 bases between the two germline ends. CDR3 sequence (DNA): TGTGCCAGTAGTAAAGGGTCCGACACAGATACGCAGTATTTT. This sequence encodes CASSKGSDTDTQYF.

The J gene is TRBJ2-1, the V gene TRBV19; 8 bases are a match to TRBD2. Germline V gene sequence: CDR1 LNHDA, CDR2 SQIVND (reference sequence). V shed 6 bases, J shed 6 bases, and the junction held 7 bases outside the gene matches. The CDR3 is 14 amino acids. The CDR3 nucleotides are TGTGCCAGTAGGGAAGCGGGAGAGTCCAATGAGCAGTTCTTC. It yields the protein CASREAGESNEQFF.

This chain joins TRBV6-8 and TRBJ2-7, with D unresolved. This CDR3 has 13 amino acids. Germline V gives CDR1 MNHGY, CDR2 SAAAGT. The V and J ends lost 6 bases and 5 bases respectively, with 14 bases between them. The CDR3 DNA is TGTGCCAGCAGCCAGGTGGTAGTAAACGAGCAGTACTTC. The encoded protein is CASSQVVVNEQYF.

This clone was seen only a few times. The chain combines TRBV11-3 with TRBJ2-7; no reliable D call. In germline, CDR1 is SGHNT, CDR2 YENEEA. The CDR3 consists of 14 residues. Trimming stripped 0 bases from V and 5 bases from J, with 11 bases between. CDR3 coding DNA: TGTGCCAGCAGCTTAGACGGCCCTCTGGACGAGCAGTACTTC. It translates to CASSLDGPLDEQYF.

V and J are TRBV14 and TRBJ2-3; D is undetermined. Trimming removed 4 bases at V and 2 bases at J, with 1 base between. This CDR3 spans 11 amino acids. From germline, CDR1 is SGHDN and CDR2 FVKESK. The CDR3 nucleotides read TGTGCCAGCAGCCTCACAGATACGCAGTATTTT. Translated: CASSLTDTQYF.

The chain carries TRBV11-3 and TRBJ2-2; D is perhaps TRBD1 (6 bases). Trimming removed 1 base at V and 7 bases at J, with 19 bases between. The V gene's germline CDR1 is SGHNT and CDR2 YENEEA. The CDR3 loop spans 17 amino acids. The CDR3 sequence is CASSLVGDIRGSGELFF. DNA of the CDR3: TGTGCCAGCAGCTTAGTTGGGGACATACGGGGCAGCGGGGAGCTGTTTTTT.

V usage is TRBV11-3 and J usage is TRBJ2-2, with TRBD1 as a possible D gene (7 bases). The CDR3 loop spans 16 amino acids. Trimming left V 5 bases short and J 7 bases short, with 20 bases between. CDR1 is SGHNT, CDR2 YENEEA, per germline. Written as DNA, the CDR3 is TGTGCCAGCAGCCTGTTCATGACAGGGACTTACGGGGAGCTGTTTTTT. It translates to CASSLFMTGTYGELFF.

This chain uses TRBV30 with TRBJ1-1; 9 bases fit TRBD1. This CDR3 spans 14 amino acids. CDR1 GTSNPN and CDR2 SVGIG come from the germline V gene (reference sequence). V dropped 5 bases and J dropped 5; count of bases not matched to a gene: 9. The CDR3 DNA sequence: TGTGCCTGGGGGGACAGGGAGCCCTTTACTGAAGCTTTCTTT. Its protein is CAWGDREPFTEAFF.

This clone was recorded a few times. The chain is built from TRBV11-3 and TRBJ1-5, with 9 bases lining up with TRBD1. This CDR3 has 17 amino acids. Per germline, CDR1 SGHNT and CDR2 YENEEA. Germline trimming cut 4 bases from V and 0 bases from J; bases unmatched to any gene: 7. The CDR3 region has the DNA TGTGCCAGCAGCTCGGGACAGGGAGAGGATAGCAATCAGCCCCAGCATTTT. It codes for CASSSGQGEDSNQPQHF.